A selection of T cell receptor beta chains follows, all from one sample in a study of cytomegalovirus exposure and HLA in healthy donors. Measured with immunoSEQ multiplex PCR; TCRdb has only the in-frame clones, and not every one. The sample includes about 98,000 clones, roughly two thirds of them seen just once. Sequenced: PBMCs. These receptors all come from a female donor in good health and CMV-seronegative. CDR3s include the opening cysteine and the closing phenylalanine or tryptophan.

V gene,CDR3 protein
TRBV27,CASSLYGRSNTEAFF
TRBV6-4,CASSLEGGDTGELFF
TRBV10-3,CAISGWGQQNTEAFF
TRBV15,CATSGNTGELFF
TRBV14,CASSQDEGRVGTQYF
TRBV5-5,CASSRGQSNEKLFF
TRBV28,CASSFFGSANEKLFF
TRBV18,CASSPFDASGGTDTQYF
TRBV4-2,CASSLKRDDNEQFF
TRBV5-6,CASSLFGGYEQYF
TRBV14,CASSLQHRDRGMNEQYF
TRBV7-9,CASGQTGDTEAFF
TRBV30,CAWTGPGRMGLPNSYEQYF
TRBV28,CASMGGRPYNEQFF
TRBV7-2,CASSLGGTGVDSQYF